The next 3 T cell receptor beta chains were all read from a single sample in a study of graft-versus-host responses after intestinal transplantation. Profiling relied on immunoSEQ multiplex PCR, and the TCRdb table lists in-frame clones only, not all of them. The repertoire holds more than 9,000 clones, with almost 95% as singletons. The sequencing used PBMCs, collected nearly 70 days after transplant. The source of these receptors is a human patient who received an intestinal transplant, so some T cells may come from the graft donor.

The chain joins TRBV7-8 to TRBJ2-1; 11 bases agree with TRBD2. Germline trimming cut 3 bases from V and 8 bases from J; bases unmatched to any gene: 6. This CDR3 is 15 amino acids long. From germline, CDR1 is SGHVS and CDR2 FQNEAQ. CDR3 nucleotides: TGTGCCAGCAGCTTGACTAGCGGGGCGATTCATGAGCAGTTCTTC. This translates into CASSLTSGAIHEQFF.

The chain joins TRBV5-1 to TRBJ2-2, with D possibly matching TRBD1 (6 bases). This CDR3 has 19 residues. Trimming removed 1 base from V and 2 bases from J, with 21 bases in between. CDR1 is SGHRS and CDR2 is YFSETQ in the germline V gene. CDR3 loop: CASSLRQGMSGDNTGELFF. The CDR3, as DNA: TGCGCCAGCAGCTTGCGGCAGGGGATGAGCGGAGATAACACCGGGGAGCTGTTTTTT.

The chain combines TRBV9 with TRBJ2-1; no clear D. V was pared by 4 bases and J by 2 bases, with 13 bases between. Germline lookup yields CDR1 SGDLS and CDR2 YYNGEE. CDR3 length equals 15 residues. The CDR3 here is CASSIGGVTYNEQFF. Written as DNA, the CDR3 is TGTGCCAGCAGCATAGGTGGGGTCACCTACAATGAGCAGTTCTTC.